A single sample is the source of the 27 T cell receptor beta chains below, sequenced in a study of regulatory T cells in long-lasting Graves disease. With iRepertoire HTBI primers and Arm-PCR of CDR3 regions, TCR beta libraries were built. Each CDR3 protein is one row after TCRdb ran MiXCR on the multiplex PCR reads. This sample carries approximately 470,000 distinct CDR3 sequences, around 16% of them seen once, and the ten largest clones take 12%. Regarding time point: newly diagnosed GD, antithyroid drugs for less than 3 months. RNA extracted from PBMCs served as the sequencing template. A further study also used this sample, focusing on T cells in Graves' hyperthyroidism and ophthalmopathy.

The sample was peripheral blood mononuclear cells (PBMCs), taken at new diagnosis, from a patient treated with antithyroid drugs. These receptors came from a man in his forties with Graves disease.

This clonotype was observed many times. The chain combines TRBV28 with TRBJ1-1, with 8 bases lining up with TRBD1. V trimming: 4 bases; J trimming: 1 base; junction bases outside the gene matches: 8. The CDR3 has 16 amino acids. Germline CDR1 reads MDHEN; CDR2 reads SYDVKM. The CDR3 bases are TGTGCCAGCAGTTCCCTTTCAGGGGGCGGGAACACTGAAGCTTTCTTT. It yields the protein CASSSLSGGGNTEAFF.

With respect to this clonotype: This likely traces to a read error, being one base from a far larger clone. This chain connects TRBV11-3 to TRBJ2-1; TRBD2 matches 9 bases. The CDR3 consists of 16 residues. The germline CDR1 and CDR2 sequences are SGHNT and YENEEA. CDR3 bases: TGTGCCAGCAGCTTCGGCGGGAGGGCGGCCTACAATGGGCAGTTCTTC. Residues: CASSFGGRAAYNGQFF. Looking up the rest from reference TRBV11-3 and TRBJ2-1 gives the full variable domain: EAGVVQSPRYKIIEKKQPVAFWCNPISGHNTLYWYLQNLGQGPELLIRYENEEAVDDSQLPKDRFSAERLKGVDSTLKIQPAELGDSAVYLCASSFGGRAAYNGQFFGPGTRLTVL.

This clonotype was counted many times. The CDR3 DNA is TGCAGTGCTAGTGGACTAGTTGGCACCGGGGAGCTGTTTTTT. It encodes CSASGLVGTGELFF. The J gene is TRBJ2-2, the V gene TRBV20-1; 7 bases fit TRBD2. This CDR3 contains 14 residues. From germline, CDR1 is DFQATT and CDR2 SNEGSKA (reference sequence). The ends lost 3 bases at V and 4 bases at J; junction bases unmatched: 5.

In this sample, this clonotype turned up many times. The chain links TRBV7-8 to TRBJ2-1; D not certain. The CDR3 consists of 14 residues. With 4 bases removed from V and 1 base from J, the gap between germline ends came to 8 bases. Germline V lookup: CDR1 SGHVS, CDR2 FQNEAQ. CDR3 in amino acids: CASSSTRSYNEQFF. CDR3 DNA: TGTGCCAGCAGCTCGACAAGATCCTACAATGAGCAGTTCTTC.

The table lists this clonotype with many counts. The rearrangement links TRBV12-3 or TRBV12-4 to TRBJ1-1, with D hard to call. The CDR3 length is 15 residues. Trimming stripped 6 bases from V and 0 bases from J, with 14 bases between. The CDR3 DNA reads as TGTGCCAGCAGAGAGCCCGGGTATTTGAACACTGAAGCTTTCTTT. Translated: CASREPGYLNTEAFF.

The genes are TRBV11-2 and TRBJ2-3; unclear D gene. This CDR3 contains 11 residues. From germline, CDR1 is SGHAT and CDR2 FQNNGV. The V end was cut by 3 bases, the J end by 8 bases, with 6 bases between. CDR3 loop: CASSFKATQYF. Here the CDR3 DNA reads TGTGCCAGCAGCTTTAAGGCTACGCAGTATTTT. Drawing the rest from reference TRBV11-2 and TRBJ2-3, the complete variable domain is EAGVAQSPRYKIIEKRQSVAFWCNPISGHATLYWYQQILGQGPKLLIQFQNNGVVDDSQLPKDRFSAERLKGVDSTLKIQPAKLEDSAVYLCASSFKATQYFGPGTRLTVL.

In its sample, this clonotype was seen a few times. This chain connects TRBV7-9 to TRBJ2-2; possible D gene TRBD2, 6 bases. Germline V gene sequence: CDR1 SEHNR, CDR2 FQNEAQ (reference sequence). The length of the CDR3 is 16 residues. The V end lost 8 bases, the J end lost 1 base, and 17 bases lay between the germline ends. CDR3 amino acids: CASPLGRGMNTGELFF. DNA of the CDR3: TGTGCCAGCCCCCTCGGGAGAGGGATGAACACCGGGGAGCTGTTTTTT.

The gene calls are TRBV19 and TRBJ2-7, with TRBD2 matching 9 bases. The CDR3 extends over 15 amino acids. Per germline, CDR1 LNHDA and CDR2 SQIVND (reference sequence). Trimming cost V 1 base and J 3 bases; bases outside gene matches: 4. The CDR3 DNA reads TGTGCCAGTAGTATAGGTTGGACTAGCGACTACGAGCAGTACTTC. Encoded protein: CASSIGWTSDYEQYF.

This clonotype was detected only a few times. The chain links TRBV25-1 to TRBJ1-1; D not certain. Trimming pared 7 bases from V and 1 base from J, leaving 10 bases between. CDR1 and CDR2 (germline): MGHDK, SYGVNS. CDR3 length: 13 residues. The DNA of the CDR3 is TGTGCCAGCAATCCAGCCGGGAACACTGAAGCTTTCTTT. Encoded protein: CASNPAGNTEAFF. Based on the CDR3 plus reference TRBV25-1 and TRBJ1-1, the full variable domain is EADIYQTPRYLVIGTGKKITLECSQTMGHDKMYWYQQDPGMELHLIHYSYGVNSTEKGDLSSESTVSRIRTEHFPLTLESARPSHTSQYLCASNPAGNTEAFFGQGTRLTVV.

The chain has TRBV19 and TRBJ2-4; D is perhaps TRBD1 or TRBD2 (6 bases each). CDR1 and CDR2 (germline): LNHDA, SQIVND (reference sequence). V shed 5 bases and J shed 8 bases, with 19 bases lying between them. This CDR3 has 15 residues. CDR3 nucleotide sequence: TGTGCCAGTAGTCCCGACCGGGGGCTGGGGGACATTCAGTACTTC. Protein sequence: CASSPDRGLGDIQYF.

Only a few counts were recorded for this clonotype. CDR3 DNA: TGCGCCAGCAGTGAGGGGGCGCAGCCCTATGGCTACACCTTC. Protein sequence: CASSEGAQPYGYTF. The V call is TRBV10-2, the J call TRBJ1-2, with D maybe TRBD1 (5 bases). Trimming pared 2 bases from V and 4 bases from J, leaving 11 bases between. CDR1 and CDR2 (germline): WSHSY, SAAADI. The CDR3 loop spans 14 amino acids.

Turning to this clonotype: A much larger clone lies a single base off, so this may be a read error. The V and J genes are TRBV27 and TRBJ2-3; D possibly corresponds to TRBD1 (5 bases). Trimming cost V 5 bases and J 2 bases, with 14 bases left between them. Germline CDR1 is MNHEY and CDR2 is SMNVEV (reference sequence). The CDR3 is 15 residues long. The CDR3 is CASSDPAGPTDTQYF. The DNA for the CDR3 is TGTGCCAGCAGTGACCCTGCAGGGCCCACAGATACGCAGTATTTT.

This clonotype was recorded many times. The chain combines TRBV11-2 with TRBJ2-1; 10 bases map to TRBD1. The CDR3 sequence is 17 residues long. In germline, CDR1 is SGHAT, CDR2 FQNNGV. After removal of 5 bases from V and 7 bases from J, the junction contained 14 bases not matched to a gene. The CDR3 reads CASSVRAPGTGVNEQFF. The CDR3 DNA reads TGTGCCAGCAGCGTTAGGGCCCCCGGGACAGGGGTTAATGAGCAGTTCTTC.

This clonotype occurred many times. The chain recombines TRBV7-8 with TRBJ2-1; no firm D call. The CDR3 is 15 amino acids. Trimming cost V 5 bases and J 0 bases, with 11 bases left between them. Germline-derived CDR1 and CDR2 are SGHVS and FQNEAQ. The CDR3 coding sequence is TGTGCCAGCAGCAGCGATCCGAGCTCCTACAATGAGCAGTTCTTC. Translating it yields CASSSDPSSYNEQFF. Drawing the rest from reference TRBV7-8 and TRBJ2-1, the complete variable domain is GAGVSQSPRYKVAKRGQDVALRCDPISGHVSLFWYQQALGQGPEFLTYFQNEAQLDKSGLPSDRFFAERPEGSVSTLKIQRTQQEDSAVYLCASSSDPSSYNEQFFGPGTRLTVL.

This chain uses TRBV5-4 with TRBJ2-1; 8 nucleotides agree with TRBD2. The CDR3 runs to 15 residues. Trimming took 4 bases from V and 6 from J; bases not matched to a gene: 9. The V gene's germline CDR1 is SGHNT and CDR2 YYREEE (reference sequence). The CDR3 is CASSRLGLAGNEQFF. The CDR3 nucleotides are TGTGCCAGCAGCCGCCTAGGGCTAGCGGGCAATGAGCAGTTCTTC.

This clonotype was seen a handful of times. The rearrangement links TRBV27 to TRBJ2-7; D gene ambiguous. V lost 0 bases and J 3 bases, leaving 6 bases between the germline ends. Germline CDR1 MNHEY, CDR2 SMNVEV (reference sequence). The CDR3 extends over 13 amino acids. For the CDR3, the DNA is TGTGCCAGCAGTTTATCGTCACGCTACGAGCAGTACTTC. It is translated as CASSLSSRYEQYF.

This clonotype was seen many times. The V call is TRBV20-1, the J call TRBJ2-3, with a tentative D call TRBD2 (5 bases). The CDR3 consists of 12 residues. Germline values: CDR1 DFQATT, CDR2 SNEGSKA (reference sequence). Trimming took 3 bases from V and 6 from J, leaving 10 bases between them. The CDR3 reads CSASSGWDTQYF. CDR3 bases: TGCAGTGCTAGCAGCGGTTGGGATACGCAGTATTTT.

This clonotype was seen many times. The chain employs TRBV28 and TRBJ1-1; D is possibly TRBD1 (6 bases). The germline CDR1 and CDR2 sequences are MDHEN and SYDVKM. CDR3 length equals 13 residues. The ends were cut back, 2 bases at V and 9 bases at J, with 13 bases in the middle. CDR3 in amino acids: CASSLPRGGKAFF. CDR3 bases: TGTGCCAGCAGTTTACCCAGGGGCGGAAAAGCTTTCTTT.

This sequence joins TRBV29-1 and TRBJ1-2; D unresolved. CDR1 is SQVTM and CDR2 is ANQGSEA in the germline V gene. The V gene lost 1 base and the J gene lost 3 bases, with 9 bases spanning the gap. The CDR3 sequence is 13 residues long. CDR3 bases: TGCAGCGTTGAAGTTCCAGGCTACTATGGCTACACCTTC. Translation: CSVEVPGYYGYTF.

This clonotype was counted many times. V is TRBV20-1 and J is TRBJ2-1, with D possibly being TRBD2 (6 bases). V was clipped by 0 bases and J by 12 bases, with 15 bases between them. The CDR3 extends over 13 amino acids. From germline, CDR1 is DFQATT and CDR2 SNEGSKA (reference sequence). The CDR3, as DNA: TGCAGTGCTAGAGACGTGGGGGGTTTTAGGCAGTTCTTC. Translating it yields CSARDVGGFRQFF.

This rearrangement joins TRBV20-1 to TRBJ2-7; D remains unclear. Germline V gives CDR1 DFQATT, CDR2 SNEGSKA (reference sequence). The CDR3 covers 12 residues. The ends were cut back, 4 bases at V and 6 bases at J, with 13 bases in the middle. CDR3 in DNA: TGCAGTGCTATGGATTTAGCTTCCGAGCAGTACTTC. As protein: CSAMDLASEQYF.

This clonotype was counted ten times or more. The CDR3 protein is CASSTGGGNQPQHF. The CDR3 DNA is TGTGCCAGCAGCACAGGGGGCGGCAATCAGCCCCAGCATTTT. The chain combines TRBV12-3 or TRBV12-4 with TRBJ1-5, with 9 bases that match TRBD1. This CDR3 has 14 residues. The junction had 2 bases not matched to a gene; V was cut back by 6 bases and J by 2 bases.

This clonotype appeared many times. V and J are TRBV28 and TRBJ1-2; 10 nucleotides align to TRBD1. The junction had 8 bases not matched to a gene; V was cut back by 5 bases and J by 2 bases. CDR3 length: 16 residues. Per germline, CDR1 MDHEN and CDR2 SYDVKM. The CDR3 DNA sequence: TGTGCCAGCAGTCCTTCCGGGACAGGGGTGAACTATGGCTACACCTTC. As protein: CASSPSGTGVNYGYTF.

The sample holds many counts of this clonotype. The chain employs TRBV7-8 and TRBJ2-7; 7 bases align to TRBD1. The CDR3 consists of 12 residues. CDR1 is SGHVS, CDR2 FQNEAQ, per germline. J gave up 7 bases and V 1 base, and 1 base lay outside the gene matches. The CDR3 is CASSLVDREQYF. The CDR3 coding sequence is TGTGCCAGCAGCTTAGTGGACAGGGAGCAGTACTTC.

The rearrangement links TRBV7-9 to TRBJ1-5, with 8 positions matching TRBD1. The junction had 6 bases not matched to a gene; V was cut back by 4 bases and J by 7 bases. The length of the CDR3 is 14 residues. Germline lookup yields CDR1 SEHNR and CDR2 FQNEAQ (reference sequence). CDR3 in DNA: TGTGCCAGCAGCTCGACAGGGGACGGCCAGCCCCAGCATTTT. This codes for CASSSTGDGQPQHF.

This clonotype occurred many times. The chain recombines TRBV12-3 or TRBV12-4 with TRBJ2-1, with D tentatively TRBD2 (6 bases). The V end was cut by 8 bases, the J end by 0 bases, with 17 bases between. The CDR3 sequence is 16 residues long. CDR3 in DNA: TGTGCCAGCTACACCTTGGGCGGGGTCTCCTACAATGAGCAGTTCTTC. Encoded protein: CASYTLGGVSYNEQFF.

At least ten counts were recorded for this clonotype. This chain uses TRBV27 with TRBJ2-1; 8 nucleotides agree with TRBD2. Germline CDR1 is MNHEY and CDR2 is SMNVEV (reference sequence). V lost 7 bases, J lost 2 bases, and 7 bases stayed unmatched. CDR3 size: 15 residues. The CDR3 bases are TGTGCCAGCACCCACGGACTAGCTGCCTACAATGAGCAGTTCTTC. Its translation is CASTHGLAAYNEQFF.